The text below deals with one T cell receptor (beta chain). What it binds is not known. Time point indicated: newly diagnosed, previously untreated cHL patient sample. The study purified CD4+ T cells from thawed PBMCs using magnetic negative selection. The authors used newly diagnosed, untreated classical Hodgkin lymphoma PBMCs as comparison. The data belong to a study of PD-1 blockade in classical Hodgkin lymphoma. The study's findings and limits: Healthy donors reportedly exceeded newly diagnosed patients in baseline TCR diversity. Possibly reflecting disease activity or prior therapy, repertoire differences have causes that remain undefined.

The V end lost 0 bases, the J end lost 1 base, and 11 bases lay between the germline ends. The CDR3 sequence is 16 residues long. Germline-derived CDR1 and CDR2 are SGHKS and YYEKEE (reference sequence). Sequencing was performed with immunoSEQ multiplex PCR; in TCRdb, only in-frame clones are kept and a portion is missing. The top ten clones hold roughly 0.51% of a sample with under 20,000 clones, approximately 90% of them seen once. The V gene is TRBV5-5, the J gene TRBJ1-5; D is ambiguous. The sample consisted of CD4+ T cells from blood. The TCR originated in a human donor with classical Hodgkin lymphoma. The DNA for the CDR3 is TGTGCCAGCAGCTTGGATGAATTTTTGAGCAATCAGCCCCAGCATTTT. Its translation: CASSLDEFLSNQPQHF.